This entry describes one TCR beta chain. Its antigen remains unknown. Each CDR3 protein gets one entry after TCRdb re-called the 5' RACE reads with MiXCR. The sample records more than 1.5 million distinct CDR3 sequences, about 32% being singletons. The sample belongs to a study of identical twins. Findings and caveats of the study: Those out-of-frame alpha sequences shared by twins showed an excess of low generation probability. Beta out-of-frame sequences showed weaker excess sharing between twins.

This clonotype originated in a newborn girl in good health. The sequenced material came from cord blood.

The CDR3 DNA follows: TGTGCCAGCCGACCCGAAAGGACAGATACGCAGTATTTT. Translated, it gives CASRPERTDTQYF. The chain has TRBV6-6 and TRBJ2-3; D uncertain. The CDR3 runs 13 residues. Trimming removed 8 bases from V and 3 bases from J, with 12 bases in between. Germline V lookup: CDR1 MNHNY, CDR2 SVGAGI (reference sequence).